Shown below are 30 T cell receptor beta chains from a single sample sequenced in a study of control samples from healthy donors and cancer patients. The repertoire was sequenced with immunoSEQ multiplex PCR; TCRdb's copy has only in-frame clones and lacks some. The sample includes over 150,000 clones, 96% of them seen just once. Sequenced input: blood. The source is a young woman in good health.

This chain uses TRBV5-1 with TRBJ2-7; TRBD2 agrees at 9 bases. J was trimmed by 4 bases and V by 0 bases; bases with no gene match: 5. This CDR3 contains 15 residues. Germline-derived CDR1 and CDR2 are SGHRS and YFSETQ. In DNA, the CDR3 is TGCGCCAGCAGCTTGGGGCTAGCGGGGTCTTACGAGCAGTACTTC. This gives the protein CASSLGLAGSYEQYF.

The chain uses TRBV20-1 and TRBJ1-1, with no clear D. CDR3 size: 11 residues. With 6 bases removed from V and 7 bases from J, the gap between germline ends came to 12 bases. CDR1 is DFQATT, CDR2 SNEGSKA, per germline (reference sequence). The CDR3 protein is CSAPERNEAFF. The CDR3 coding sequence is TGCAGTGCGCCGGAACGGAATGAAGCTTTCTTT.

The chain couples TRBV5-1 to TRBJ2-1; TRBD2 matches at 8 bases. Germline V gene data show CDR1 as SGHRS and CDR2 as YFSETQ. The CDR3 has 16 residues. J was trimmed by 9 bases and V by 1 base; bases with no gene match: 12. CDR3 bases: TGCGCCAGCAGCTTGACGTTTAGCGGGAAGAGGGGTGAGCAGTTCTTC. Encoded protein: CASSLTFSGKRGEQFF.

The chain is built from TRBV9 and TRBJ2-5; perhaps TRBD1 as D (6 bases). With 4 bases removed from V and 5 bases from J, the gap between germline ends came to 15 bases. Germline CDR1 and CDR2: SGDLS and YYNGEE. The CDR3 length is 14 residues. CDR3 sequence (DNA): TGTGCCAGCAGCCCAGGGCAGGGGTTGGAGACCCAGTACTTC. Residues: CASSPGQGLETQYF.

The CDR3 region is CASSRGVDSGNTIYF. CDR3 in DNA: TGTGCCAGCAGTCGTGGGGTCGACTCTGGAAACACCATATATTTT. This chain connects TRBV6-4 to TRBJ1-3; D unresolved. The germline CDR1 and CDR2 sequences are MRHNA and SNTAGT. V dropped 5 bases and J dropped 0 bases, with 11 bases sitting between them. CDR3 length: 15 residues.

The chain couples TRBV7-8 to TRBJ2-3; 7 nucleotides agree with TRBD2. Germline lookup yields CDR1 SGHVS and CDR2 FQNEAQ. The trim removed 1 base at V and 1 base at J, leaving 5 bases unmatched. The CDR3 length is 16 residues. The CDR3 region is CASSLETGGGTDTQYF. In nucleotides, the CDR3 is TGTGCCAGCAGCTTAGAAACGGGAGGAGGCACAGATACGCAGTATTTT.

The chain recombines TRBV5-4 with TRBJ1-2; D is perhaps TRBD1 (5 bases). The CDR3 sequence is 15 residues long. Germline loops: CDR1 SGHNT, CDR2 YYREEE (reference sequence). V was cut by 0 bases and J by 5 bases, with 14 bases left in between. The CDR3 sequence is CASSLGGTDRYGYTF. The DNA of the CDR3 is TGTGCCAGCAGCTTGGGCGGGACGGACCGTTATGGCTACACCTTC. Combining the CDR3 with reference TRBV5-4 and TRBJ1-2 gives the whole variable domain ETGVTQSPTHLIKTRGQQVTLRCSSQSGHNTVSWYQQALGQGPQFIFQYYREEENGRGNFPPRFSGLQFPNYSSELNVNALELDDSALYLCASSLGGTDRYGYTFGSGTRLTVV.

The V and J genes are TRBV5-1 and TRBJ2-5, with TRBD1 as a possible D gene (6 bases). The CDR3 is 14 residues long. Looked up from germline, CDR1 is SGHRS and CDR2 is YFSETQ. Trimming cost V 1 base and J 5 bases, with 12 bases left between them. The CDR3 protein is CASSLSGQGETQYF. CDR3 sequence (DNA): TGCGCCAGCAGCTTGTCAGGGCAGGGGGAGACCCAGTACTTC. Full variable domain (rest looked up from reference TRBV5-1 and TRBJ2-5): KAGVTQTPRYLIKTRGQQVTLSCSPISGHRSVSWYQQTPGQGLQFLFEYFSETQRNKGNFPGRFSGRQFSNSRSEMNVSTLELGDSALYLCASSLSGQGETQYFGPGTRLLVL.

The V call is TRBV28, the J call TRBJ2-7, with unresolved D. The CDR3 sequence is 13 residues long. Germline lookup yields CDR1 MDHEN and CDR2 SYDVKM. V was clipped by 6 bases and J by 5 bases, with 14 bases between them. CDR3 region: CASRPILGNEQYF. The CDR3 DNA reads TGTGCCAGCAGACCGATTTTGGGTAACGAGCAGTACTTC.

This clone showed up just once. The CDR3 nucleotides read TGTGCCAGCAAAGGGGGCGCGGCAAAACTGTTTTTT. Protein sequence: CASKGGAAKLFF. This chain uses TRBV28 with TRBJ1-4; 7 bases line up with TRBD1. Germline lookup yields CDR1 MDHEN and CDR2 SYDVKM. V shed 7 bases and J 10 bases; nucleotides not matched to a gene: 6. The CDR3 is 12 residues long.

V gene TRBV6-1 combines with J gene TRBJ2-3; 12 bases are shared with TRBD1. The V and J ends lost 3 bases and 4 bases, in that order; junction bases with no gene match: 8. Germline loops: CDR1 MNHNS, CDR2 SASEGT. The CDR3 covers 17 residues. The CDR3 sequence is CASSDEQGTGGSDTQYF. The CDR3 DNA sequence: TGTGCCAGCAGTGATGAACAGGGGACAGGGGGCTCAGATACGCAGTATTTT.

This clone was detected once. The rearrangement joins TRBV3-1 (or the pseudogene TRBV3-2) to TRBJ2-1; D is perhaps TRBD2 (6 bases). The CDR3 runs 13 residues. V lost 2 bases, J lost 5 bases, and 7 bases lay in between. Germline CDR1 LGHDT, CDR2 YNNKEL (reference sequence). The CDR3 DNA follows: TGTGCCAGCAGCCAATGGGGGGACAATGAGCAGTTCTTC. Amino acid sequence: CASSQWGDNEQFF.

The genes are TRBV6-6 and TRBJ1-1; D is unclear. The V and J ends lost 4 bases and 4 bases respectively, with 10 bases between them. Germline V gene data show CDR1 as MNHNY and CDR2 as SVGAGI (reference sequence). The CDR3 is 13 amino acids. The CDR3 region is CASSLGGGTEAFF. As DNA, the CDR3 is TGTGCCAGCAGTTTGGGAGGTGGCACTGAAGCTTTCTTT.

Comments on this clone: Other nucleotide sequences from this sample produce the same CDR3. V and J are TRBV27 and TRBJ1-1; D is ambiguous. V was trimmed by 8 bases and J by 1 base, leaving 11 bases between them. Per germline, CDR1 MNHEY and CDR2 SMNVEV (reference sequence). This CDR3 spans 13 amino acids. CDR3 residues: CASSLLGNTEAFF. The CDR3 DNA is TGTGCCAGCTCCCTCCTGGGGAACACTGAAGCTTTCTTT.

The J gene is TRBJ1-5, the V gene TRBV6-5; 9 bases line up with TRBD1. The CDR3 contains 15 residues. Germline V lookup: CDR1 MNHEY, CDR2 SVGAGI. V lost 4 bases to trimming and J lost 0 bases; unmatched junction nucleotides: 1. CDR3 bases: TGTGCCAGCAGTTTGGACAGGGGTAGCAATCAGCCCCAGCATTTT. It yields the protein CASSLDRGSNQPQHF.

The chain is built from TRBV2 and TRBJ2-3; D perhaps matches TRBD1 (6 bases). V was cut by 5 bases and J by 2 bases, with 11 bases left in between. This CDR3 contains 14 residues. Per the germline V gene, CDR1 is SNHLY and CDR2 is FYNNEI. In DNA, the CDR3 is TGTGCCAGCAGTAAGGGGGAAGACACAGATACGCAGTATTTT. Its protein product is CASSKGEDTDTQYF.

The V gene is TRBV24-1, the J gene TRBJ2-2; D unresolved. CDR1 KGHDR and CDR2 SFDVKD come from the germline V gene. V was pared by 4 bases and J by 6 bases, with 8 bases between. There are 13 residues in the CDR3. CDR3 in amino acids: CATSEPAAGELFF. CDR3 nucleotides: TGTGCCACCAGTGAGCCCGCCGCCGGGGAGCTGTTTTTT.

The chain uses TRBV15 and TRBJ1-1, with a weak D call TRBD1 (5 bases). This CDR3 spans 15 amino acids. Germline CDR1 and CDR2: LNHNV and YYDKDF (reference sequence). V dropped 0 bases and J dropped 4 bases, with 12 bases sitting between them. The CDR3 reads CATSRDGGSGTEAFF. The CDR3 DNA reads as TGTGCCACCAGCAGAGACGGGGGATCGGGCACTGAAGCTTTCTTT.

The J gene is TRBJ1-3, the V gene TRBV10-2, with a tentative D call TRBD1 (5 bases). Germline lookup yields CDR1 WSHSY and CDR2 SAAADI. The CDR3 consists of 16 residues. Trimming took off 3 bases at V and 0 bases at J, with 12 bases between the two ends. The CDR3 region is CASSDLGRSSGNTIYF. The CDR3 DNA sequence: TGCGCCAGCAGTGACCTGGGACGGTCCTCTGGAAACACCATATATTTT.

The chain combines TRBV9 with TRBJ2-2; 8 nucleotides agree with TRBD1. The germline V gene has CDR1 SGDLS and CDR2 YYNGEE. The CDR3 runs to 14 residues. J gave up 5 bases and V 3 bases, and 3 bases lay outside the gene matches. The CDR3 protein is CASSARQGTGELFF. The CDR3 bases are TGTGCCAGCAGCGCTAGACAGGGGACCGGGGAGCTGTTTTTT.

This chain uses TRBV15 with TRBJ1-2, with D maybe TRBD1 (6 bases). The germline V and J ends were trimmed by 0 bases and 5 bases, with 28 bases remaining between them. Germline CDR1 reads LNHNV; CDR2 reads YYDKDF (reference sequence). The CDR3 has 20 residues. The CDR3 DNA sequence: TGTGCCACCAGCAGAGACCCTAGTTCTGCAACAGGGAAGGGTTTTTATGGCTACACCTTC. It yields the protein CATSRDPSSATGKGFYGYTF.

This rearrangement joins TRBV9 to TRBJ2-1, with 7 bases aligning to TRBD1. With 0 bases clipped from V and 3 bases from J, the junction kept 3 bases outside the gene matches. From germline, CDR1 is SGDLS and CDR2 YYNGEE. This CDR3 region has 15 residues. The CDR3 sequence is CASSVEGQNYNEQFF. The CDR3, as DNA: TGTGCCAGCAGCGTAGAGGGACAGAACTACAATGAGCAGTTCTTC.

V gene TRBV28 combines with J gene TRBJ2-7; 13 bases fit TRBD2. Germline V gives CDR1 MDHEN, CDR2 SYDVKM. The J segment lost 0 bases and the V segment lost 7 bases, leaving 12 bases of the junction unmatched. The CDR3 runs 18 residues. The CDR3 sequence is CASKPTSGGASSSYEQYF. In DNA, the CDR3 is TGTGCCAGCAAACCCACTAGCGGGGGGGCGTCGAGCTCCTACGAGCAGTACTTC.

The table lists this clone with a few counts. The rearrangement uses TRBV28 and TRBJ2-7, with D tentatively TRBD1 or TRBD2 (5 bases each). CDR3 length: 14 amino acids. Germline lookup yields CDR1 MDHEN and CDR2 SYDVKM. V was shortened by 7 bases and J by 5 bases, with 18 bases between the two germline ends. CDR3 nucleotide sequence: TGTGCCAGCAACCCGCTGGGGCAGGGAGACGAGCAGTACTTC. It is translated as CASNPLGQGDEQYF.

This chain connects TRBV28 to TRBJ1-5, with unresolved D. CDR3 size: 13 residues. The germline gives CDR1 MDHEN, CDR2 SYDVKM. V lost 3 bases, J lost 2 bases, and 5 bases lay in between. CDR3 sequence reads: CASSFAGNQPQHF. The CDR3 region has the DNA TGTGCCAGCAGTTTCGCGGGCAATCAGCCCCAGCATTTT.

The chain uses TRBV6-4 and TRBJ2-1; 10 bases are shared with TRBD1. CDR1 is MRHNA, CDR2 SNTAGT, per germline. This CDR3 region has 16 residues. V lost 2 bases to trimming and J lost 8 bases; unmatched junction nucleotides: 9. The chain's CDR3 is CASSDTGTGEVDEQFF. The DNA of the CDR3 is TGTGCCAGCAGTGACACCGGGACAGGGGAGGTGGATGAGCAGTTCTTC.

This chain links TRBV6-5 with TRBJ1-6; no clear D gene. CDR1 MNHEY and CDR2 SVGAGI come from the germline V gene. CDR3 length: 14 residues. The V and J ends lost 10 bases and 8 bases respectively, with 18 bases between them. Written as DNA, the CDR3 is TGTGCCACCACCTCCCGTCTTAGGGATTCACCCCTCCACTTT. Translating gives CATTSRLRDSPLHF.

The chain joins TRBV5-5 to TRBJ1-4; D call uncertain. CDR3 size: 14 residues. Germline assignment: CDR1 SGHKS and CDR2 YYEKEE (reference sequence). Between the trimmed V and J ends, which lost 2 bases and 4 bases, there was a span of 9 bases. This chain's CDR3 is CASSFGSHNEKLFF. CDR3 bases: TGTGCCAGCAGCTTCGGCAGCCATAATGAAAAACTGTTTTTT.

The chain couples TRBV28 to TRBJ2-6, with 7 bases aligning to TRBD1. CDR1 and CDR2 from the germline V gene are MDHEN and SYDVKM. The CDR3 has 16 residues. The J segment lost 3 bases and the V segment lost 6 bases, leaving 8 bases of the junction unmatched. In nucleotides, the CDR3 is TGTGCCAGCAGCCGACTCGACAGGGTTGGGGCCAACGTCCTGACTTTC. This translates into CASSRLDRVGANVLTF. The whole variable domain, filled in from reference TRBV28 and TRBJ2-6, reads DVKVTQSSRYLVKRTGEKVFLECVQDMDHENMFWYRQDPGLGLRLIYFSYDVKMKEKGDIPEGYSVSREKKERFSLILESASTNQTSMYLCASSRLDRVGANVLTFGAGSRLTVL.

The rearrangement uses TRBV30 and TRBJ1-2; no clear D. This CDR3 is built from 13 residues. The germline CDR1 and CDR2 sequences are GTSNPN and SVGIG (reference sequence). V was cut by 2 bases and J by 4 bases, with 11 bases left in between. The CDR3 sequence: CAWSKGSGYGYTF. DNA of the CDR3: TGTGCCTGGAGTAAGGGCTCGGGCTATGGCTACACCTTC.